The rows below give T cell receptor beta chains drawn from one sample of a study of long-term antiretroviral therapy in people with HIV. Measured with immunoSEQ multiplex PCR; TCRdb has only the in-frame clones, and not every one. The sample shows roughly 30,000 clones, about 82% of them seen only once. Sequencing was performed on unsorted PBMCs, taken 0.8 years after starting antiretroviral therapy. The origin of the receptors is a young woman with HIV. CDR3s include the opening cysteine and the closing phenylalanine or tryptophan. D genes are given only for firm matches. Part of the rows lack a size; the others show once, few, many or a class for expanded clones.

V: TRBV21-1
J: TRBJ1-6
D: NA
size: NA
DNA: TGTGCCAGCAGCAAAGATGACAGGAGGGTCGAGGACTATAATTCACCCCTCCACTTT
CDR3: CASSKDDRRVEDYNSPLHF

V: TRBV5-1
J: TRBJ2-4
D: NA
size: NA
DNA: TGCGCCAGCAGCTTGGGACAGGCTAAAAACATTCAGTACTTC
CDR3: CASSLGQAKNIQYF

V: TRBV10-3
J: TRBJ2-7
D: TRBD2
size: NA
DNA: TGTGCCATCAGTGAGCTCGGGACTACGGGGGGCTACGAGCAGTACTTC
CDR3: CAISELGTTGGYEQYF

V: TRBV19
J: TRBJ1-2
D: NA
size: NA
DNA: TGTGCCAGTAGCCCTTGGTATCTGCAGGGAGGCTATGGCTACACCTTC
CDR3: CASSPWYLQGGYGYTF

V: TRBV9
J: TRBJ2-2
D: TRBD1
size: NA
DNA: TGTGCCAGCAGCAGGGGGCCCGGGGAGCTGTTTTTT
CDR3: CASSRGPGELFF

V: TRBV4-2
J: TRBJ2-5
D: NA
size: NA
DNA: TGTGCCAGCAGCCAATCGGACAGACGGGAGACCCAGTACTTC
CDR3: CASSQSDRRETQYF

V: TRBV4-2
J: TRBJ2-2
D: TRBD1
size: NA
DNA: TGTGCCAGCAGCCAAGAGGGCGTCCGAGACAGGGGGCCCGGGGAGCTGTTTTTT
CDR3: CASSQEGVRDRGPGELFF

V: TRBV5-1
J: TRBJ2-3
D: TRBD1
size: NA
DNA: TGCGCCAGCAGCTGGGGGACAGGCCTGTCAGTAGACCCACCAGATACGCAGTATTTT
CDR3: CASSWGTGLSVDPPDTQYF

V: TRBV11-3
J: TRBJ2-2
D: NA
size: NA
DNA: TGTGCCAGCAGCTTCACCACCGGGGAGCTGTTTTTT
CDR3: CASSFTTGELFF

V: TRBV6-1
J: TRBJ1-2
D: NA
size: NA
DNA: TGTGCCACCACTTCCGCTAACTATGGCTACACCTTC
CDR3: CATTSANYGYTF

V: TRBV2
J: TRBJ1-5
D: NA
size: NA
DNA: TGTGCCAGCACGGTGGGATGGGGCAATCAGCCCCAGCATTTT
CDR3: CASTVGWGNQPQHF

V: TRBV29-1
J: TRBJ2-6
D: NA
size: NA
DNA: TGCAGCGCCTATAGGGCTGGGGCCAACGTCCTGACTTTC
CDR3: CSAYRAGANVLTF

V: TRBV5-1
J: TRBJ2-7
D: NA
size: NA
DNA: TGCGCCAGCAGTCTTTCTCTGGGACCGAGATACGAGCAGTACTTC
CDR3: CASSLSLGPRYEQYF

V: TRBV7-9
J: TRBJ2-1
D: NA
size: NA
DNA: TGTGCCAGCAGCTCCTCGATCGACCGATACAATGAGCAGTTCTTC
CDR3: CASSSSIDRYNEQFF

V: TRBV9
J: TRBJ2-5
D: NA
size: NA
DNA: TGTGCCAGCAGCGCCCGGGACAACCAAGAGACCCAGTACTTC
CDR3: CASSARDNQETQYF

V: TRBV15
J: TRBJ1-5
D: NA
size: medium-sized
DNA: TGTGCCACCAGCAGAGATCCGAGTAGCAATCAGCCCCAGCATTTT
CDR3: CATSRDPSSNQPQHF

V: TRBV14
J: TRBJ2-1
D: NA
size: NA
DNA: TGTGCCAGCAGCCAAGATATACAGGTCTACAATGAGCAGTTCTTC
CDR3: CASSQDIQVYNEQFF

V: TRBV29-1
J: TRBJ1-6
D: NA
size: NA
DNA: TGCAGCGTTGCAGACAGGACGGGTAATTCTTCACCCCTCCACTTT
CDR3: CSVADRTGNSSPLHF

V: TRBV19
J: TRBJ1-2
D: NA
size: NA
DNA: TGTGCCAGTAGTCTGACAGAACAGTATGGCTACACCTTC
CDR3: CASSLTEQYGYTF

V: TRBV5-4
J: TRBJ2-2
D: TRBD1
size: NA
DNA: TGTGCCAGCAGCTTGTCCCCGGGGCAGGGGGCAAGTGGGGAGCTGTTTTTT
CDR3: CASSLSPGQGASGELFF

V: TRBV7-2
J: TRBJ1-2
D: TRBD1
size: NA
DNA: TGTGCCAGCAGCTTAGAACAGGGGGCTCATGGCTACACCTTC
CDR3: CASSLEQGAHGYTF

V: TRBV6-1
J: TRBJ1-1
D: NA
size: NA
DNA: TGTGCCAGCAGTGATGGGGGTCGGAGCACTGAAGCTTTCTTT
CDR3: CASSDGGRSTEAFF

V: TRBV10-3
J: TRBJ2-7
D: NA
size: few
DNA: TGTGCCATCAGTGAGTCTGGGGCAGTTTACGAGCAGTACTTC
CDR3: CAISESGAVYEQYF

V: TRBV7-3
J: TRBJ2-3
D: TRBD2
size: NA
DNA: TGTGCCAGCAGTCGAAGCGGGGGGCCCACAGATACGCAGTATTTT
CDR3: CASSRSGGPTDTQYF

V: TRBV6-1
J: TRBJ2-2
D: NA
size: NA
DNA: TGTGCCAGCACCTTTTATAAGTCGAACACCGGGGAGCTGTTTTTT
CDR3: CASTFYKSNTGELFF

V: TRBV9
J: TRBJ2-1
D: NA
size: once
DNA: TGTGCCAGCAGCGTAGGGGGATCGGACAACGTTATCTACAATGAGCAGTTCTTC
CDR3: CASSVGGSDNVIYNEQFF

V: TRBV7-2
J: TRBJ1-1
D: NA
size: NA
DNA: TGTGCCAGCAGCGTCGACCGGAACACTGAAGCTTTCTTT
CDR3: CASSVDRNTEAFF

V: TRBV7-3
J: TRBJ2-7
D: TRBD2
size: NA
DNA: TGTGCCAGCAGCCACACAGGACCCGGGGGGGGGAGAGACGAGCAGTACTTC
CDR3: CASSHTGPGGGRDEQYF